A single sample gave rise to the 26 T cell receptor beta chains below, sequenced in a study of human T cells and chemical hapten exposure. TCRdb re-called the RACE reads through MiXCR, storing one row per CDR3 protein. The table shows roughly 380,000 distinct CDR3 sequences, with just under 6.5% occurring only once. Noted time point: patch test 2, 6 weeks after DPC sensitization. The treatment was: therapeutic diphenylcyclopropenone sensitization with weekly scalp DPC. The material was whole blood, obtained in connection with sensitization to the hapten diphenylcyclopropenone (DPC). The receptors shown here come from a woman aged 18-29 years with alopecia areata. Some clones in this sample may be carry-over from other donors' samples.

This clonotype was observed a few times. The V gene is TRBV20-1, the J gene TRBJ2-7, with unresolved D. The V end lost 6 bases, the J end lost 0 bases, and 15 bases lay between the germline ends. The germline V gene encodes CDR1 DFQATT and CDR2 SNEGSKA (reference sequence). The CDR3 runs 14 residues. Here the CDR3 DNA reads TGCAGTGCAAGGACCTACCCAAGCTCCTACGAGCAGTACTTC. It translates to CSARTYPSSYEQYF.

The CDR3 is CSARADVHQETQYF. The CDR3 DNA sequence: TGCAGTGCTAGAGCGGACGTTCACCAAGAGACCCAGTACTTC. The chain couples TRBV20-1 to TRBJ2-5; D uncertain. The germline gives CDR1 DFQATT, CDR2 SNEGSKA (reference sequence). The V end lost 1 base, the J end lost 0 bases, and 9 bases lay between the germline ends. CDR3 length: 14 amino acids.

This chain links TRBV20-1 with TRBJ1-4; 9 positions agree with TRBD1. With 6 bases clipped from V and 7 bases from J, the junction kept 6 bases outside the gene matches. This CDR3 has 13 residues. Germline assignment: CDR1 DFQATT and CDR2 SNEGSKA (reference sequence). Here the CDR3 reads CSALDRGGEKLFF. The CDR3 nucleotides read TGCAGTGCCCTTGACAGGGGGGGTGAAAAACTGTTTTTT.

This clonotype occurred a few times. The chain recombines TRBV12-5 with TRBJ1-1; tentative D call: TRBD1 (5 bases). Germline assignment: CDR1 LGHNT and CDR2 FRNRAP. This CDR3 is 13 amino acids long. The ends were cut back, 5 bases at V and 1 base at J, with 8 bases in the middle. DNA of the CDR3: TGTGCTAGTGGTCCCGACAGGAACACTGAAGCTTTCTTT. Amino acids: CASGPDRNTEAFF.

The gene calls are TRBV4-3 and TRBJ2-7; D not resolved. CDR3 length equals 15 residues. Germline V gene lookup returns CDR1 LGHNA and CDR2 YSLEER. V lost 2 bases to trimming and J lost 0 bases, with 11 bases between them. The CDR3, as DNA: TGCGCCAGCAGCCAAAACCCAGAGCTCTCCTACGAGCAGTACTTC. Amino acids: CASSQNPELSYEQYF.

This clonotype was picked up many times. The chain links TRBV5-1 to TRBJ2-7; D possibly corresponds to TRBD2 (6 bases). Germline assignment: CDR1 SGHRS and CDR2 YFSETQ. This CDR3 comprises 13 residues. Trimming took off 4 bases at V and 4 bases at J, with 12 bases between the two ends. The CDR3 nucleotides read TGCGCCAGCAGCGTGGGACGGGAGTACGAGCAGTACTTC. Its translation: CASSVGREYEQYF.

The rearrangement links TRBV27 to TRBJ2-7; perhaps TRBD2 as D (5 bases). The CDR3 totals 13 residues. The V and J ends lost 5 bases and 3 bases respectively, with 11 bases between them. The germline V gene encodes CDR1 MNHEY and CDR2 SMNVEV (reference sequence). The CDR3 spells CASSRRRDYEQYF. The CDR3 DNA reads TGTGCCAGCAGTCGTAGACGGGACTACGAGCAGTACTTC.

At least ten counts were recorded for this clonotype. The V call is TRBV9, the J call TRBJ1-6, with a possible D match to TRBD1 (5 bases). The CDR3 has 14 amino acids. CDR1 is SGDLS, CDR2 YYNGEE, per germline. V was pared by 4 bases and J by 11 bases, with 16 bases between. The CDR3: CASSPPLGGAPLHF. The DNA of the CDR3 is TGTGCCAGCAGCCCTCCCTTGGGGGGTGCACCCCTCCACTTT.

This clonotype occurred many times. The rearrangement uses TRBV11-3 and TRBJ2-7; TRBD1 matches 8 bases. This CDR3 has 16 residues. Germline V gene data show CDR1 as SGHNT and CDR2 as YENEEA. Germline trimming cut 5 bases from V and 7 bases from J; bases unmatched to any gene: 16. This CDR3 is CASSPPRQGKTGEQYF. As DNA, the CDR3 is TGTGCCAGCAGCCCTCCCCGACAGGGGAAGACGGGAGAGCAGTACTTC.

The sample holds many counts of this clonotype. This chain links TRBV10-3 with TRBJ2-3, with 10 bases that match TRBD1. The germline V gene has CDR1 ENHRY and CDR2 SYGVKD. J gave up 2 bases and V 6 bases, and 5 bases lay outside the gene matches. The CDR3 loop spans 15 amino acids. CDR3 coding DNA: TGTGCCATCAGCCAGGGGACAGGGGACACAGATACGCAGTATTTT. This codes for CAISQGTGDTDTQYF.

This clonotype was recorded many times. The chain employs TRBV7-2 and TRBJ1-2; D is unclear. The CDR3 has 15 amino acids. Germline CDR1 reads SGHTA; CDR2 reads FQGNSA. Trimming took 0 bases from V and 4 from J, leaving 12 bases between them. This CDR3 reads CASSLALDTGYGYTF. The CDR3 DNA is TGTGCCAGCAGCTTAGCCCTCGACACGGGCTATGGCTACACCTTC.

Notes on this clonotype: This may be a read error: a much more frequent sequence differs by one nucleotide. The chain is built from TRBV7-2 and TRBJ1-1, with TRBD1 as a possible D gene (6 bases). The CDR3 totals 17 residues. Germline V gives CDR1 SGHTA, CDR2 FQGNSA. V was clipped by 4 bases and J by 1 base, with 19 bases between them. For the CDR3, the DNA is TGTGCCAGCAGCTCCCCCGGACAGCCACTTAAGAACACTGAAGCTTTCTTT. Translated, it gives CASSSPGQPLKNTEAFF.

This clonotype appeared a single time. J is TRBJ1-4 and V is TRBV5-5, with D uncertain. The germline CDR1 and CDR2 sequences are SGHKS and YYEKEE (reference sequence). Deletions cut 3 bases from V and 8 bases from J, with 8 bases between. The CDR3 loop spans 12 amino acids. The CDR3 here is CASSYTGEKLFF. CDR3 nucleotide sequence: TGTGCCAGCAGCTATACGGGAGAAAAACTGTTTTTT.

CDR3 in amino acids: CASSLELGVSYNEQFF. The CDR3 DNA sequence: TGTGCCAGCAGCTTGGAATTGGGGGTCTCCTACAATGAGCAGTTCTTC. V is TRBV5-5 and J is TRBJ2-1; D could derive from TRBD1 or TRBD2 (5 bases each). The CDR3 runs to 16 residues. Germline V gene data show CDR1 as SGHKS and CDR2 as YYEKEE (reference sequence). Trimming pared 0 bases from V and 0 bases from J, leaving 10 bases between.

The J gene is TRBJ2-3, the V gene TRBV7-2; TRBD2 matches at 7 bases. This CDR3 comprises 13 residues. Germline assignment: CDR1 SGHTA and CDR2 FQGNSA. The ends lost 3 bases at V and 7 bases at J; junction bases unmatched: 4. The CDR3 here is CASSFWTSHTQYF. The CDR3 coding sequence is TGTGCCAGCAGCTTTTGGACTAGTCATACGCAGTATTTT.

This clonotype was counted a few times. The chain links TRBV7-9 to TRBJ1-5; perhaps TRBD1 as D (6 bases). This CDR3 is 14 amino acids long. The germline gives CDR1 SEHNR, CDR2 FQNEAQ (reference sequence). The V end lost 5 bases, the J end lost 7 bases, and 15 bases lay between the germline ends. The DNA for the CDR3 is TGTGCCAGCAGCCAATCGACAGGAGGACAGCCCCAGCATTTT. Its translation: CASSQSTGGQPQHF.

Ten or more counts support this clonotype. The V call is TRBV12-3 or TRBV12-4, the J call TRBJ1-4; D is perhaps TRBD1 (6 bases). The CDR3 totals 16 residues. V was trimmed by 5 bases and J by 8 bases, leaving 21 bases between them. CDR3 in DNA: TGTGCCAGCAGTCCTGGGGTGGGGGGCGGGGTCGAAAAACTGTTTTTT. Protein product: CASSPGVGGGVEKLFF.

The rearrangement uses TRBV18 and TRBJ2-3, with 8 bases identical to TRBD1. J gave up 6 bases and V 2 bases, and 7 bases lay outside the gene matches. The length of the CDR3 is 15 residues. Germline CDR1 and CDR2: KGHSH and LQKENI. DNA of the CDR3: TGTGCCAGCTCACCAGGGACAGGCCCCGGGGATACGCAGTATTTT. This codes for CASSPGTGPGDTQYF.

This clonotype was counted ten times or more. The chain links TRBV6-1 to TRBJ1-5; D not resolved. The V gene's germline CDR1 is MNHNS and CDR2 SASEGT. V dropped 2 bases and J dropped 3 bases, with 5 bases sitting between them. The CDR3 is made up of 13 amino acids. The CDR3 reads CASSENNNQPQHF. The CDR3 DNA follows: TGTGCCAGCAGTGAAAACAACAATCAGCCCCAGCATTTT.

The rearrangement uses TRBV4-3 and TRBJ1-6, with D perhaps TRBD1 (5 bases). Deletions cut 0 bases from V and 10 bases from J, with 16 bases between. Per germline, CDR1 LGHNA and CDR2 YSLEER. CDR3 length: 16 residues. DNA of the CDR3: TGCGCCAGCAGCCAAGACGGGACCTTGGGCGGGTCACCCCTCCACTTT. Its protein is CASSQDGTLGGSPLHF.

This clonotype came up many times. The chain combines TRBV10-3 with TRBJ1-5; 10 nucleotides line up with TRBD1. V shed 0 bases, J shed 0 bases, and the junction held 11 bases outside the gene matches. The germline V gene has CDR1 ENHRY and CDR2 SYGVKD. The CDR3 has 20 amino acids. DNA of the CDR3: TGTGCCATCAGTGAGTCGAGGGCCGGGACAGGGGCTTATAGCAATCAGCCCCAGCATTTT. It encodes CAISESRAGTGAYSNQPQHF.

The chain employs TRBV6-2 or TRBV6-3 and TRBJ2-1, with 10 nucleotides matching TRBD1. This CDR3 comprises 14 residues. From germline, CDR1 is MNHEY and CDR2 SVGEGT. The V gene end was trimmed by 4 bases and the J gene end by 9 bases; junction bases not matched to a gene: 6. For the CDR3, the DNA is TGTGCCAGCAGTTCGGACAGGGGGTGGAGTGAGCAGTTCTTC. It codes for CASSSDRGWSEQFF.

This clonotype was found many times. The chain combines TRBV12-3 or TRBV12-4 with TRBJ1-1, with TRBD1 as a possible D gene (6 bases). The germline V and J ends were trimmed by 5 bases and 6 bases, with 16 bases remaining between them. The CDR3 extends over 14 amino acids. CDR3 sequence reads: CASSHTGRWAEAFF. The CDR3 DNA is TGTGCCAGCAGTCACACAGGGCGGTGGGCTGAAGCTTTCTTT.

The chain uses TRBV29-1 and TRBJ1-5; a possible D gene is TRBD1 (5 bases). This CDR3 spans 15 amino acids. Trimming took off 8 bases at V and 5 bases at J, with 22 bases between the two ends. The germline V gene encodes CDR1 SQVTM and CDR2 ANQGSEA. This CDR3 reads CSHRPPGGVDQPQHF. Here the CDR3 DNA reads TGCAGCCACCGCCCCCCCGGGGGGGTGGATCAGCCCCAGCATTTT. Based on the CDR3 plus reference TRBV29-1 and TRBJ1-5, the full variable domain is SAVISQKPSRDICQRGTSLTIQCQVDSQVTMMFWYRQQPGQSLTLIATANQGSEATYESGFVIDKFPISRPNLTFSTLTVSNMSPEDSSIYLCSHRPPGGVDQPQHFGDGTRLSIL.

CDR3 loop: CASSYGGQETQYF. The DNA for the CDR3 is TGTGCCAGCAGCTACGGGGGGCAAGAGACCCAGTACTTC. The chain uses TRBV9 and TRBJ2-5; 7 bases are a match to TRBD2. V dropped 4 bases and J dropped 2; count of bases not matched to a gene: 2. Germline CDR1 SGDLS, CDR2 YYNGEE. This CDR3 comprises 13 residues.

V usage is TRBV20-1 and J usage is TRBJ1-5, with a possible D match to TRBD1 (5 bases). In germline, CDR1 is DFQATT, CDR2 SNEGSKA (reference sequence). CDR3 length equals 14 residues. V lost 3 bases, J lost 5 bases, and 14 bases lay in between. For the CDR3, the DNA is TGCAGTGCTAGGGATAGATCGGGGGATCAGCCCCAGCATTTT. Protein: CSARDRSGDQPQHF.